This T cell receptor beta chain was sequenced during a study of radiation and T cells in renal cell carcinoma. Regarding the study as a whole: Top tumor clonotypes rose in blood 2 weeks post-radiation, then contracted. Dominant CDR3 motifs were more common in irradiated tumors than controls. Irradiated tumors had higher TCR clonality than control tumors.

The CDR3 is made up of 14 amino acids. Trimming removed 3 bases from V and 2 bases from J; junction bases left unmatched: 2. Germline V CDR1 and CDR2: ENHRY, SYGVKD. Turning to this clone: The antigen remains undetermined.

The repertoire was sequenced with immunoSEQ multiplex PCR; TCRdb's copy has only in-frame clones and lacks some. The sample holds about 22,000 clones, 40% to 55% seen once. Specified treatment: 15 Gy SBRT to primary tumor, nephrectomy 4 weeks later. Nephrectomy followed 15 Gy stereotactic body radiation by 4 weeks. This sequence was found in a woman aged 50 to 60 with renal cell carcinoma. Sequences were derived from tumor tissue, sampled from a patient whose treatment included radiotherapy and nephrectomy. This chain connects TRBV10-3 to TRBJ2-3, with 7 bases matching TRBD1. The CDR3 reads CAISEGQDTDTQYF. The CDR3 bases are TGTGCCATCAGTGAAGGACAGGACACAGATACGCAGTATTTT.